This entry lists 10 T cell receptor beta chains sequenced from one sample in a study of a mutant IDH1 vaccine in newly diagnosed glioma. The time point here: baseline, week 1 (first vaccination visit). The treatment was: pre-vaccination baseline after standard-of-care therapy. Sequencing used immunoSEQ multiplex PCR; TCRdb keeps in-frame clones, though not all of them. The repertoire holds 75,000 to 100,000 clones, with around nine tenths as singletons. Sequencing used PBMCs, obtained from a glioma patient treated with radiotherapy, temozolomide or both. All receptors derive from a woman aged 50 to 60 with glioma.

CDR3 loop: CASSLWSRTGGEKLFF. The CDR3 DNA is TGTGCCAGCAGTTTATGGAGCAGGACTGGCGGTGAAAAACTGTTTTTT. The chain links TRBV28 to TRBJ1-4; no firm D call. Germline-derived CDR1 and CDR2 are MDHEN and SYDVKM. Trimming took off 0 bases at V and 7 bases at J, with 15 bases between the two ends. CDR3 length equals 16 residues.

This chain links TRBV11-1 with TRBJ1-6; 7 bases are a match to TRBD1. This CDR3 has 15 residues. Germline CDR1 reads SGHAT; CDR2 reads FQDESV (reference sequence). V lost 5 bases and J lost 10; bases outside the gene matches: 11. CDR3 nucleotides: TGTGCCAGCAGCGGTAACAGGGGAGGTGGATCACCCCTCCACTTT. Protein product: CASSGNRGGGSPLHF.

This sequence joins TRBV7-3 and TRBJ1-4; D remains ambiguous. The V end lost 1 base, the J end lost 8 bases, and 8 bases lay between the germline ends. The germline V gene encodes CDR1 SGHTA and CDR2 FQGTGA. This CDR3 contains 13 residues. The CDR3 sequence is CASSLNPGEKLFF. The CDR3 coding sequence is TGTGCCAGCAGCTTAAATCCAGGCGAAAAACTGTTTTTT.

V and J are TRBV7-9 and TRBJ1-3; no definite D call. The germline V and J ends were trimmed by 6 bases and 0 bases, with 12 bases remaining between them. CDR1 is SEHNR and CDR2 is FQNEAQ in the germline V gene (reference sequence). The CDR3 consists of 15 residues. In nucleotides, the CDR3 is TGTGCCAGCAGTCCACCGACGGCCTCTGGAAACACCATATATTTT. It is translated as CASSPPTASGNTIYF.

The sample holds one count of this clone. The V call is TRBV10-1, the J call TRBJ2-7; D is unresolved. V lost 2 bases and J lost 3, with 8 bases in between. This CDR3 contains 13 residues. CDR1 WNHNN and CDR2 SYGVQD come from the germline V gene (reference sequence). The CDR3 DNA is TGCGCCAGCAGTGAGGGAAGGGACTACGAGCAGTACTTC. Encoded protein: CASSEGRDYEQYF.

This rearrangement joins TRBV18 to TRBJ1-5; 9 bases agree with TRBD1. Germline V gives CDR1 KGHSH, CDR2 LQKENI. This CDR3 has 13 residues. The V gene end was trimmed by 4 bases and the J gene end by 10 bases; junction bases not matched to a gene: 5. CDR3: CASSRDRVDPQHF. Here the CDR3 DNA reads TGTGCCAGCTCACGGGACAGGGTCGATCCCCAGCATTTT.

The chain couples TRBV5-1 to TRBJ2-3, with 8 bases identical to TRBD2. Germline V CDR1 and CDR2: SGHRS, YFSETQ. Losses at the gene ends were 4 bases for V and 2 bases for J; bases not matched to a gene: 6. This CDR3 is 15 amino acids long. CDR3 loop: CASSILAGNTDTQYF. In DNA form, the CDR3 reads TGCGCCAGCAGCATTTTAGCGGGGAACACAGATACGCAGTATTTT. Supplemented by reference TRBV5-1 and TRBJ2-3, the full variable domain reads KAGVTQTPRYLIKTRGQQVTLSCSPISGHRSVSWYQQTPGQGLQFLFEYFSETQRNKGNFPGRFSGRQFSNSRSEMNVSTLELGDSALYLCASSILAGNTDTQYFGPGTRLTVL.

This chain connects TRBV6-5 to TRBJ1-6; no definite D call. V lost 2 bases to trimming and J lost 9 bases, with 17 bases between them. CDR1 and CDR2 (germline): MNHEY, SVGAGI. The CDR3 consists of 16 residues. CDR3 nucleotides: TGTGCCAGCAGTTACCGGTGGCAGGCCGATGGTTCACCCCTCCACTTT. Translated, it gives CASSYRWQADGSPLHF.

The chain couples TRBV5-1 to TRBJ2-7, with D possibly matching TRBD2 (5 bases). The CDR3 covers 13 residues. Trimming shortened V by 0 bases and J by 6 bases, and 10 bases separated the two germline ends. CDR1 and CDR2 (germline): SGHRS, YFSETQ. DNA of the CDR3: TGCGCCAGCAGCTTGGGGGGAGCTGTCGAGCAGTACTTC. It is translated as CASSLGGAVEQYF.

J is TRBJ1-4 and V is TRBV7-9; 8 nucleotides agree with TRBD1. Germline-derived CDR1 and CDR2 are SEHNR and FQNEAQ (reference sequence). The CDR3 is made up of 14 amino acids. The ends lost 5 bases at V and 7 bases at J; junction bases unmatched: 6. In DNA, the CDR3 is TGTGCCAGCAGCCTCGGACAGGGCGTTGAAAAACTGTTTTTT. Translating it yields CASSLGQGVEKLFF.